This entry lists 17 T cell receptor beta chains sequenced from one sample in a study of T-cell memory formation after mild COVID-19 (dated by TCRdb to the early 2020s). Libraries came from 5' RACE. The data were produced on an Illumina NovaSeq 6000. Clones were called with MiXCR by TCRdb after fastp trimmed the public reads at Q25, and only in-frame beta chains were retained. When rows share a CDR3 protein, they turn into one entry using the most common DNA and genes. The sample has some 200,000 distinct CDR3 sequences on record, 20% to 25% of them singletons. The ten largest make up 23% of the sample. The sample consisted of PBMCs or a T cell subset sorted from them (not recorded which). The receptors stem from an adult woman who had mild COVID-19 (a few samples of this study predate the infection). The sample titles of this study are shuffled in the database, so cell type and time point are left out; the donor was told from shared clones.

The rearrangement joins TRBV7-2 to TRBJ2-7; D is uncertain. This CDR3 comprises 14 residues. The germline gives CDR1 SGHTA, CDR2 FQGNSA. The ends were cut back, 4 bases at V and 2 bases at J, with 12 bases in the middle. CDR3 loop: CASSSSTVAYEQYF. CDR3 coding DNA: TGTGCCAGCAGCTCCAGTACGGTGGCCTACGAGCAGTACTTC. The full variable domain, its missing parts supplied by reference TRBV7-2 and TRBJ2-7, is GAGVSQSPSNKVTEKGKDVELRCDPISGHTALYWYRQSLGQGLEFLIYFQGNSAPDKSGLPSDRFSAERTGGSVSTLTIQRTQQEDSAVYLCASSSSTVAYEQYFGPGTRLTVT.

This clonotype was seen more than once but under ten times. The chain carries TRBV15 and TRBJ1-2; D call uncertain. Trimming took off 0 bases at V and 4 bases at J, with 12 bases between the two ends. Germline CDR1 is LNHNV and CDR2 is YYDKDF (reference sequence). The CDR3 runs 15 residues. CDR3 DNA sequence: TGTGCCACCAGCAGAGATGCCGGGGAGGGCTATGGCTACACCTTC. Translation gives CATSRDAGEGYGYTF.

Only a few counts were recorded for this clonotype. This chain uses TRBV4-1 with TRBJ1-2, with a weak D call TRBD1 (5 bases). This CDR3 region has 14 residues. Trimming removed 1 base at V and 7 bases at J, with 13 bases between. CDR1 is MGHRA, CDR2 YSYEKL, per germline. CDR3 bases: TGCGCCAGCAGCCAAGGGGGGGATTTGCGTGGCTACACCTTC. This translates into CASSQGGDLRGYTF.

Concerning this clonotype: One end of the junction is discordant with germline, which a read error may explain. The V call is TRBV6-8, the J call TRBJ1-1; TRBD1 is a possible D gene (5 bases). The CDR3 is made up of 15 amino acids. Germline V gene data show CDR1 as MNHGY and CDR2 as SAAAGT. The CDR3 is CASRYFRDHQFRAFF. CDR3 bases: TGTGCCAGCAGGTACTTCAGGGACCATCAATTTCGGGCTTTCTTT.

This clonotype has a handful of counts. The chain joins TRBV20-1 to TRBJ2-7; no definite D call. This CDR3 contains 14 residues. CDR1 DFQATT and CDR2 SNEGSKA come from the germline V gene (reference sequence). The V end was cut by 2 bases, the J end by 2 bases, with 13 bases between. The CDR3 nucleotides are TGCAGTGCTAGAAGCGCGACCGCCACCTACGAGCAGTACTTC. Amino acid sequence: CSARSATATYEQYF.

This clonotype was counted ten times or more. J is TRBJ2-2 and V is TRBV27; a possible D gene is TRBD1 (6 bases). This CDR3 region has 15 residues. The germline V gene encodes CDR1 MNHEY and CDR2 SMNVEV (reference sequence). Trimming took 5 bases from V and 0 from J, leaving 10 bases between them. The chain's CDR3 is CASSIGQTNTGELFF. CDR3 coding DNA: TGTGCCAGCAGTATAGGACAGACGAACACCGGGGAGCTGTTTTTT.

The chain links TRBV21-1 to TRBJ2-4; the D segment call TRBD1 is taken from the table without a DNA check. TRBV21-1 is an annotated pseudogene. This CDR3 is 13 amino acids long. In nucleotides, the CDR3 is TGTGCCAGCAGCAAAGTAGGGGGATACATTCAGTACTTC. Its protein product is CASSKVGGYIQYF.

This clonotype was counted only a few times. The CDR3 reads CATSSSGNTNYGYTF. CDR3 DNA: TGTGCCACCAGCAGCTCCGGGAACACCAACTATGGCTACACCTTC. The chain employs TRBV15 and TRBJ1-2; D unclear. This CDR3 has 15 residues. In germline, CDR1 is LNHNV, CDR2 YYDKDF (reference sequence). V was pared by 3 bases and J by 2 bases, with 13 bases between.

The V gene is TRBV7-8, the J gene TRBJ1-6; D gene ambiguous. V was pared by 4 bases and J by 14 bases, with 9 bases between. The CDR3 runs to 11 residues. Germline assignment: CDR1 SGHVS and CDR2 FQNEAQ. CDR3 in DNA: TGTGCCAGCAGCTCCGACGGGACCCTCCACTTT. Protein: CASSSDGTLHF.

This clonotype was seen only a few times. The rearrangement joins TRBV12-3 or TRBV12-4 to TRBJ2-7; perhaps TRBD1 as D (5 bases). This CDR3 is built from 15 residues. Between the trimmed V and J ends, which lost 3 bases and 0 bases, there was a span of 12 bases. CDR3: CASSLWGLSSYEQYF. The CDR3 DNA reads TGTGCCAGCAGTTTGTGGGGCCTAAGCTCCTACGAGCAGTACTTC.

This clonotype was found a few times. The rearrangement links TRBV5-1 to TRBJ2-7, with D perhaps matching TRBD1 or TRBD2 (5 bases each). Germline V gene lookup returns CDR1 SGHRS and CDR2 YFSETQ. This CDR3 region has 11 residues. Trimming took 7 bases from V and 5 from J, leaving 10 bases between them. Here the CDR3 DNA reads TGCGCCAGCGGCAGGGACGACGAGCAGTACTTC. The encoded protein is CASGRDDEQYF.

This clonotype has just a few counts. The chain links TRBV5-5 to TRBJ2-7; D ambiguous. Germline assignment: CDR1 SGHKS and CDR2 YYEKEE (reference sequence). Trimming pared 4 bases from V and 3 bases from J, leaving 17 bases between. The CDR3 covers 15 residues. Written as DNA, the CDR3 is TGTGCCAGCAGCCCGGCCCCACTCCCAGACTACGAGCAGTACTTC. The encoded protein is CASSPAPLPDYEQYF.

This clonotype occurred a few times. Written as DNA, the CDR3 is TGTGCCAGCATTGGGTTGGGGGGGCCTACAGATACGCAGTATTTT. Its protein is CASIGLGGPTDTQYF. The chain links TRBV12-3 or TRBV12-4 to TRBJ2-3, with a possible D match to TRBD2 (7 bases). Deletions cut 7 bases from V and 3 bases from J, with 17 bases between. This CDR3 contains 15 residues.

This clonotype was observed a few times. The gene calls are TRBV29-1 and TRBJ1-3, with D unclear. Trimming removed 2 bases from V and 3 bases from J, with 8 bases in between. From germline, CDR1 is SQVTM and CDR2 ANQGSEA. The CDR3 runs 13 residues. CDR3 amino acids: CSVESNSGNTIYF. The CDR3 coding sequence is TGCAGCGTTGAAAGCAACAGTGGAAACACCATATATTTT.

This clonotype was counted a few times. The rearrangement joins TRBV6-6 to TRBJ2-1; TRBD1 matches 8 bases. This CDR3 has 15 amino acids. V shed 1 base and J 1 base; nucleotides not matched to a gene: 0. The germline V gene encodes CDR1 MNHNY and CDR2 SVGAGI (reference sequence). The CDR3 region is CASSYYRGSYNEQFF. The CDR3 DNA reads TGTGCCAGCAGTTACTACAGGGGGTCCTACAATGAGCAGTTCTTC.

This clonotype was counted many times. V is TRBV7-9 and J is TRBJ2-7; 8 nucleotides align to TRBD2. The J segment lost 5 bases and the V segment lost 2 bases, leaving 5 bases of the junction unmatched. The CDR3 covers 14 residues. CDR1 SEHNR and CDR2 FQNEAQ come from the germline V gene (reference sequence). The CDR3 loop reads CASSLMVSGDEQYF. The CDR3 nucleotides are TGTGCCAGCAGCTTAATGGTTAGCGGGGACGAGCAGTACTTC.

This clonotype was seen a handful of times. The chain joins TRBV12-3 or TRBV12-4 to TRBJ1-4; D unresolved. Trimming removed 6 bases from V and 0 bases from J, with 11 bases in between. This CDR3 has 15 amino acids. In DNA form, the CDR3 reads TGTGCCAGCAGGGGCTCGGGCCCAACTAATGAAAAACTGTTTTTT. Amino acid sequence: CASRGSGPTNEKLFF.